Described below is a single TCR beta chain sequence and its context. No antigen is known for it. Looked up from germline, CDR1 is LNHDA and CDR2 is SQIVND (reference sequence). The V gene lost 0 bases and the J gene lost 3 bases, with 12 bases spanning the gap. This CDR3 is 16 amino acids long. This sample was taken from a study of cytomegalovirus exposure and HLA in healthy donors. 60 Vbeta and 13 Jbeta primers were used in PCR. Assay used: immunoSEQ multiplex PCR; TCRdb lists only in-frame clones, some missing. This sample has about 64,000 clones; 85% to 90% occur once, and the top ten carry around 11%. Study-wide points: 164 TCR beta chains were listed as cytomegalovirus-associated.

The TCR originated in a female donor in good health and CMV-seronegative. This sequence joins TRBV19 and TRBJ2-1; D unclear. The sample comprised PBMCs. The CDR3 is CASSIDAGIVYNEQFF. The CDR3 bases are TGTGCCAGTAGTATAGACGCAGGTATTGTCTACAATGAGCAGTTCTTC.